Sequencing of this T cell receptor (beta chain) was carried out in a study of diagnostic markers for celiac disease. The CDR3 spans 13 residues. Germline CDR1 MNHEY, CDR2 SMNVEV (reference sequence). TCRdb reprocessed the reads; each CDR3 protein has one entry and no DNA is given. The sample holds about 7,500 distinct CDR3 sequences. The sequence came from a human donor. This table probably holds off-target reads from a library built for another chain. Sequencing input: either unsorted cells or a sorted T cell fraction (not recorded which). V is TRBV27 and J is TRBJ2-7; TCRdb picks TRBD2, but there is no DNA to check that call. The CDR3 loop is CASREGRREEQYF.